A selection of T cell receptor beta chains follows, all from one sample in a study of technical replicates of blood from several donors. Profiled with immunoSEQ multiplex PCR; TCRdb holds only in-frame clones, not every one. This sample yields under 80,000 clones, of which 89% are seen a single time; more than 4% belongs to the top ten. The material sequenced was PBMCs. These receptors originate from a human donor in good health. Some clones in this sample may be carry-over from other donors' samples. Both conserved end residues are part of each CDR3. The order of the fields is D gene, J gene, clone size, V gene, CDR3 DNA, CDR3 protein. A D gene is named only where the DNA matches it firmly. Part of the rows lack a size; the others show once, few, many or a class for expanded clones.

D gene: NA
J gene: TRBJ2-2
clone size: NA
V gene: TRBV7-8
CDR3 DNA: TGTGCCAGCAGCTTAGCGAGAGGCGGGACCAACACCGGGGAGCTGTTTTTT
CDR3 protein: CASSLARGGTNTGELFF

D gene: NA
J gene: TRBJ2-7
clone size: few
V gene: TRBV4-3
CDR3 DNA: TGCGCCAGCAGCCAAACCCTGGCCTCCTACGAGCAGTACTTC
CDR3 protein: CASSQTLASYEQYF

D gene: NA
J gene: TRBJ2-1
clone size: NA
V gene: TRBV10-3
CDR3 DNA: TGTGCCATCAGTGAGTCTGGGGGCGCCTACAATGAGCAGTTCTTC
CDR3 protein: CAISESGGAYNEQFF

D gene: NA
J gene: TRBJ2-7
clone size: once
V gene: TRBV5-4
CDR3 DNA: TGTGCCAGCAGCTTGGTGGTAGGGGACGAGCAGTACTTC
CDR3 protein: CASSLVVGDEQYF

D gene: NA
J gene: TRBJ1-4
clone size: NA
V gene: TRBV6-1
CDR3 DNA: TGTGCCAGCGACCGCGGGGGAAGTCGGGAAAAACTGTTTTTT
CDR3 protein: CASDRGGSREKLFF

D gene: NA
J gene: TRBJ2-4
clone size: NA
V gene: TRBV5-1
CDR3 DNA: TGCGCCAGCAGCTACGGACAGCCTACAGCCAAAAACATTCAGTACTTC
CDR3 protein: CASSYGQPTAKNIQYF

D gene: NA
J gene: TRBJ1-1
clone size: NA
V gene: TRBV7-2
CDR3 DNA: TGTGCCAGCAGCTTCCGGTCGAACACTGAAGCTTTCTTT
CDR3 protein: CASSFRSNTEAFF

D gene: TRBD2
J gene: TRBJ2-3
clone size: NA
V gene: TRBV9
CDR3 DNA: TGTGCCAGCAGAGGAAGCGGGAGGGACACAGATACGCAGTATTTT
CDR3 protein: CASRGSGRDTDTQYF

D gene: TRBD2
J gene: TRBJ2-1
clone size: NA
V gene: TRBV10-3
CDR3 DNA: TGTGCCATCAGTGATAGCGGGGGGGTGACCGAGCAGTTCTTC
CDR3 protein: CAISDSGGVTEQFF

D gene: TRBD1
J gene: TRBJ2-7
clone size: NA
V gene: TRBV5-1
CDR3 DNA: TGCGCCAGCAGCTTAGGACAGGGTGCCTACGAGCAGTACTTC
CDR3 protein: CASSLGQGAYEQYF

D gene: TRBD1
J gene: TRBJ2-5
clone size: NA
V gene: TRBV5-1
CDR3 DNA: TGCGCCAGCAGCCTGGGGACAGAAGAGACCCAGTACTTC
CDR3 protein: CASSLGTEETQYF

D gene: TRBD1
J gene: TRBJ1-1
clone size: NA
V gene: TRBV2
CDR3 DNA: TGTGCCAGCAGTGAGGGCCTCAGGGGGTTCGGGAACACTGAAGCTTTCTTT
CDR3 protein: CASSEGLRGFGNTEAFF

D gene: NA
J gene: TRBJ1-6
clone size: NA
V gene: TRBV5-1
CDR3 DNA: TGCGCCAGCAGCTTGGGGCAGGTTGGGAATTCACCCCTCCACTTT
CDR3 protein: CASSLGQVGNSPLHF

D gene: NA
J gene: TRBJ2-4
clone size: NA
V gene: TRBV7-2
CDR3 DNA: TGTGCCAGCAGCCGACAGCTCAAAAACATTCAGTACTTC
CDR3 protein: CASSRQLKNIQYF

D gene: NA
J gene: TRBJ2-7
clone size: NA
V gene: TRBV10-2
CDR3 DNA: TGCGCCAGCAGGGATTTATCAGGGGCTTACGAGCAGTACTTC
CDR3 protein: CASRDLSGAYEQYF

D gene: TRBD2
J gene: TRBJ2-3
clone size: NA
V gene: TRBV7-2
CDR3 DNA: TGTGCCAGCAGCCCTTTTAGCGGGAAAAGATCAGATACGCAGTATTTT
CDR3 protein: CASSPFSGKRSDTQYF

D gene: TRBD2
J gene: TRBJ2-1
clone size: NA
V gene: TRBV4-3
CDR3 DNA: TGCGCCAGCAGCCAAGATCTGAGTAGCGGGATCTGGGGTGAGCAGTTCTTC
CDR3 protein: CASSQDLSSGIWGEQFF

D gene: TRBD2
J gene: TRBJ2-7
clone size: NA
V gene: TRBV6-5
CDR3 DNA: TGTGCCAGCAGTTTGTCAGGGAGGGACGAGCAGTACTTC
CDR3 protein: CASSLSGRDEQYF

D gene: NA
J gene: TRBJ1-4
clone size: NA
V gene: TRBV13
CDR3 DNA: TGTGCCAGCAGCTTAAGGTTAGGGAGTGCAACTAATGAAAAACTGTTTTTT
CDR3 protein: CASSLRLGSATNEKLFF

D gene: TRBD2
J gene: TRBJ2-5
clone size: NA
V gene: TRBV13
CDR3 DNA: TGTGCCAGCAGCTTAGTCGGGGGGAGCCAAGAGACCCAGTACTTC
CDR3 protein: CASSLVGGSQETQYF

D gene: NA
J gene: TRBJ1-5
clone size: NA
V gene: TRBV18
CDR3 DNA: TGTGCCAGCTCTCCAGGACTCAATCAGCCCCAGCATTTT
CDR3 protein: CASSPGLNQPQHF

D gene: TRBD1
J gene: TRBJ1-4
clone size: NA
V gene: TRBV4-2
CDR3 DNA: TGTGCCAGCAGCCAAGATGTGGGGACAGGGGATGAAAAACTGTTTTTT
CDR3 protein: CASSQDVGTGDEKLFF

D gene: TRBD2
J gene: TRBJ2-7
clone size: NA
V gene: TRBV5-1
CDR3 DNA: TGCGCCAGCAGCAAGGAAGCCGGGACTACTGGCGAGCAGTACTTC
CDR3 protein: CASSKEAGTTGEQYF

D gene: TRBD1
J gene: TRBJ1-1
clone size: NA
V gene: TRBV7-6
CDR3 DNA: TGTGCCAGCAGCTTTGAACAGGGGATTGAAGCTTTCTTT
CDR3 protein: CASSFEQGIEAFF

D gene: TRBD2
J gene: TRBJ2-1
clone size: NA
V gene: TRBV4-1
CDR3 DNA: TGCGCCAGCAGCCAAGATGCGGGGGGCGTATACAATGAGCAGTTCTTC
CDR3 protein: CASSQDAGGVYNEQFF

D gene: NA
J gene: TRBJ1-3
clone size: NA
V gene: TRBV7-2
CDR3 DNA: TGTGCCAGCAGCATTTTGGGGGGTGGAAACACCATATATTTT
CDR3 protein: CASSILGGGNTIYF

D gene: TRBD2
J gene: TRBJ2-1
clone size: NA
V gene: TRBV6-4
CDR3 DNA: TGTGCCAGCAGTGACTCTAGCGGGAGTAGCAATGAGCAGTTCTTC
CDR3 protein: CASSDSSGSSNEQFF

D gene: TRBD1
J gene: TRBJ1-6
clone size: NA
V gene: TRBV5-1
CDR3 DNA: TGCGCCAGCAGCTTGGCCGGACAGGACACTTCACCCCTCCACTTT
CDR3 protein: CASSLAGQDTSPLHF

D gene: NA
J gene: TRBJ2-1
clone size: once
V gene: TRBV29-1
CDR3 DNA: TGCAGCGTTGATCCCCCTTATGACAACAATGAGCAGTTCTTC
CDR3 protein: CSVDPPYDNNEQFF

D gene: TRBD1
J gene: TRBJ1-1
clone size: NA
V gene: TRBV4-1
CDR3 DNA: TGCGCCAGCAGCCAAGATCCAGGGGGCGCTTCTTTCTTT
CDR3 protein: CASSQDPGGASFF

D gene: NA
J gene: TRBJ1-2
clone size: NA
V gene: TRBV28
CDR3 DNA: TGTGCCAGCAGTACAGGGTTGGGCTACACCTTC
CDR3 protein: CASSTGLGYTF